The T cell receptor beta chain under discussion was sequenced for a study of T cell repertoires in cytomegalovirus infection. Study-wide points: Summed frequency of public TCR beta families distinguished CMV carriers with the relevant HLA.

With 1 base removed from V and 4 bases from J, the gap between germline ends came to 7 bases. This CDR3 region has 13 residues. Germline lookup yields CDR1 SEHNR and CDR2 FQNEAQ (reference sequence). This clonotype occurred a few times. Its antigen is not known. TCRdb reprocessed the reads with MiXCR, giving one entry per CDR3 protein. This table has over 40,000 distinct CDR3 sequences, about 19% appearing once. Specimen: CD8+ T cells from cultured PBMCs, collected from culture after CMV antigen stimulation. This clonotype was obtained from a human donor in good health (CMV status not recorded). Some clones in this sample may be carry-over from other donors' samples. The chain recombines TRBV7-9 with TRBJ1-2, with no clear D. The CDR3 region has the DNA TGTGCCAGCAGCTTAGGGCAGCTCTATGGCTACACCTTC. As protein: CASSLGQLYGYTF. The full variable domain, its missing parts supplied by reference TRBV7-9 and TRBJ1-2, is DTGVSQNPRHKITKRGQNVTFRCDPISEHNRLYWYRQTLGQGPEFLTYFQNEAQLEKSRLLSDRFSAERPKGSFSTLEIQRTEQGDSAMYLCASSLGQLYGYTFGSGTRLTVV.